Presented here are 30 T cell receptor beta chains from one specimen sequenced in a study of regulatory T cells in long-lasting Graves disease. Arm-PCR of CDR3 regions with iRepertoire HTBI primers generated TCR beta libraries. TCRdb re-derived calls from the multiplex PCR reads in MiXCR, one entry per CDR3 protein. The table records around 420,000 distinct CDR3 sequences, approximately 16% of them present only once. The time point denotes: newly diagnosed GD, antithyroid drugs for less than 3 months. Researchers made the TCR library from RNA that was extracted from PBMCs. These data are also associated with another study on T cells in Graves' hyperthyroidism and ophthalmopathy.

Sequencing used peripheral blood mononuclear cells (PBMCs), obtained at new diagnosis, from a patient treated with antithyroid drugs. The receptors were gathered from a woman aged 40 to 49 with Graves disease.

The rearrangement joins TRBV4-1 to TRBJ1-2, with TRBD1 as a possible D gene (5 bases). V lost 4 bases and J lost 14, with 20 bases in between. CDR3 length: 13 amino acids. Germline CDR1 reads MGHRA; CDR2 reads YSYEKL. This CDR3 reads CASSPTSPRAETF. In DNA form, the CDR3 reads TGCGCCAGCAGCCCCACCAGCCCCAGGGCTGAGACCTTC.

This clonotype has at least ten counts. This chain uses TRBV5-1 with TRBJ2-5, with TRBD2 identical over 12 bases. Germline lookup yields CDR1 SGHRS and CDR2 YFSETQ. The trim removed 3 bases at V and 2 bases at J, leaving 5 bases unmatched. This CDR3 comprises 16 residues. The CDR3 region is CASSSPGLAGQETQYF. CDR3 in DNA: TGCGCCAGCAGCTCTCCCGGACTAGCGGGACAAGAGACCCAGTACTTC.

This clonotype was seen at least ten times. The chain couples TRBV29-1 to TRBJ2-5; TRBD2 might be the D (6 bases). CDR3 length: 14 amino acids. Deletions cut 4 bases from V and 0 bases from J, with 12 bases between. CDR1 is SQVTM, CDR2 ANQGSEA, per germline. The CDR3: CSVVGGVDQETQYF. The DNA of the CDR3 is TGCAGCGTTGTTGGAGGGGTGGACCAAGAGACCCAGTACTTC.

This clonotype was picked up many times. This chain uses TRBV6-5 with TRBJ1-4; 9 nucleotides line up with TRBD1. Per the germline V gene, CDR1 is MNHEY and CDR2 is SVGAGI. Losses at the gene ends were 0 bases for V and 6 bases for J; bases not matched to a gene: 8. The CDR3 consists of 17 residues. The CDR3 sequence: CASSYSITGGIDEKLFF. DNA for the CDR3: TGTGCCAGCAGTTACTCTATCACAGGGGGCATCGATGAAAAACTGTTTTTT.

This clonotype was counted a few times. V and J are TRBV18 and TRBJ1-1, with unresolved D. Germline values: CDR1 KGHSH, CDR2 LQKENI. The CDR3 spans 14 residues. Trimming stripped 6 bases from V and 10 bases from J, with 21 bases between. CDR3 region: CASSPDPSPPAAFF. CDR3 DNA sequence: TGTGCCAGCTCTCCTGACCCGTCCCCACCGGCAGCTTTCTTT.

The V call is TRBV27, the J call TRBJ2-5; 12 nucleotides match TRBD1. Germline loops: CDR1 MNHEY, CDR2 SMNVEV (reference sequence). V lost 2 bases, J lost 4 bases, and 2 bases stayed unmatched. The CDR3 contains 15 residues. The CDR3 region has the DNA TGTGCCAGCAGTTTAGGGACAGGGGGCTTAGAGACCCAGTACTTC. Amino acid sequence: CASSLGTGGLETQYF.

This clonotype was detected a few times. The chain joins TRBV15 to TRBJ1-5; 9 nucleotides line up with TRBD1. V lost 3 bases and J lost 10; bases outside the gene matches: 7. This CDR3 has 14 amino acids. Germline CDR1 LNHNV, CDR2 YYDKDF (reference sequence). CDR3: CATSSNRGLGPQHF. In DNA, the CDR3 is TGTGCCACCAGCAGCAACAGGGGGCTCGGACCCCAGCATTTT.

This clonotype was detected only a few times. The rearrangement uses TRBV20-1 and TRBJ2-2; D is ambiguous. The V end lost 0 bases, the J end lost 5 bases, and 7 bases lay between the germline ends. There are 13 residues in the CDR3. Germline loops: CDR1 DFQATT, CDR2 SNEGSKA (reference sequence). The CDR3, as DNA: TGCAGTGCTAGAGACCCGATGACCGGGGAGCTGTTTTTT. Translated, it gives CSARDPMTGELFF.

About this clonotype itself: This may be a read error, as it is one base from a much larger clone. The J gene is TRBJ2-7, the V gene TRBV7-9, with D perhaps matching TRBD2 (7 bases). This CDR3 is 20 amino acids long. Germline assignment: CDR1 SEHNR and CDR2 FQNEAQ (reference sequence). V gave up 4 bases and J gave up 2 bases, with 30 bases separating them. The CDR3 region has the DNA TGTGCCAGCAGCTCGAGCTACAGGGAGCTAGCGGACGAAAAAGCCTACGAGCAGTACTTC. Its protein is CASSSSYRELADEKAYEQYF.

This clonotype was counted at least ten times. The chain recombines TRBV5-1 with TRBJ1-2; D is undetermined. Trimming left V 0 bases short and J 0 bases short, with 6 bases between. From germline, CDR1 is SGHRS and CDR2 YFSETQ. The CDR3 is 14 amino acids. The CDR3 is CASSLGQSNYGYTF. In DNA form, the CDR3 reads TGCGCCAGCAGCTTGGGGCAGTCTAACTATGGCTACACCTTC.

This clonotype was seen many times. The rearrangement joins TRBV6-5 to TRBJ1-5; D ambiguous. Deletions cut 2 bases from V and 4 bases from J, with 6 bases between. The CDR3 runs 13 residues. In germline, CDR1 is MNHEY, CDR2 SVGAGI. The CDR3 loop reads CASSYARNQPQHF. The CDR3 coding sequence is TGTGCCAGCAGTTACGCAAGAAATCAGCCCCAGCATTTT.

At least ten counts were recorded for this clonotype. The chain couples TRBV2 to TRBJ2-7; 8 bases line up with TRBD1. The CDR3 is 15 residues long. Per germline, CDR1 SNHLY and CDR2 FYNNEI. V was pared by 5 bases and J by 6 bases, with 12 bases of the junction left unmatched. CDR3: CASSTEQGALAEQYF. CDR3 coding DNA: TGTGCCAGCAGTACCGAGCAGGGGGCACTCGCCGAGCAGTACTTC.

Only a few counts were recorded for this clonotype. The J gene is TRBJ2-1, the V gene TRBV2; 8 bases align to TRBD1. This CDR3 contains 13 residues. Unmatched junction bases numbered 3, after V lost 1 base and J lost 10 bases. Germline V gene lookup returns CDR1 SNHLY and CDR2 FYNNEI. The CDR3 sequence: CASSEVPGGEQFF. The DNA for the CDR3 is TGTGCCAGCAGTGAAGTCCCAGGGGGCGAGCAGTTCTTC.

This clonotype appeared many times. The CDR3 DNA reads TGTGCCAGCAGTGAATGGAGCGGGGGCACTGAAGCTTTCTTT. Its protein product is CASSEWSGGTEAFF. The rearrangement links TRBV6-1 to TRBJ1-1; D possibly corresponds to TRBD1 (5 bases). This CDR3 has 14 amino acids. V lost 2 bases to trimming and J lost 4 bases, with 11 bases between them. CDR1 is MNHNS, CDR2 SASEGT, per germline.

This clonotype was counted between two and nine times. The genes are TRBV10-3 and TRBJ2-1, with no clear D. The length of the CDR3 is 12 residues. The V gene lost 3 bases and the J gene lost 8 bases, with 8 bases spanning the gap. Germline-derived CDR1 and CDR2 are ENHRY and SYGVKD. Written as DNA, the CDR3 is TGTGCCATCAGTGACGTCAACGATGAGCAGTTCTTC. Its protein is CAISDVNDEQFF.

This clonotype has a count of ten or more. The gene calls are TRBV6-1 and TRBJ1-1; 9 bases map to TRBD1. The CDR3 is made up of 15 amino acids. Germline CDR1 and CDR2: MNHNS and SASEGT. V dropped 6 bases and J dropped 10; count of bases not matched to a gene: 15. The chain's CDR3 is CASRPNQYRGQGAFF. The CDR3 DNA reads TGTGCCAGCAGGCCAAACCAGTACAGGGGGCAGGGAGCTTTCTTT.

This clonotype was observed a few times. V and J are TRBV19 and TRBJ1-4; no definite D call. Germline V CDR1 and CDR2: LNHDA, SQIVND (reference sequence). The CDR3 runs 15 residues. V lost 0 bases and J lost 7, with 12 bases in between. In DNA form, the CDR3 reads TGTGCCAGTAGTATAGATCCGGGTGGGAGTGAAAAACTGTTTTTT. Translated, it gives CASSIDPGGSEKLFF.

To note about this clonotype: One end of the junction varies from germline; a read error may be responsible. The chain is built from TRBV7-9 and TRBJ2-5, with D perhaps TRBD2 (7 bases). The CDR3 sequence is 15 residues long. Germline values: CDR1 SEHNR, CDR2 FQNEAQ (reference sequence). The CDR3 DNA reads as TGTGCCAGCAGCTTAGGCAGGGGAGGGCAAGAGACCCGGTACTTC. Amino acids: CASSLGRGGQETRYF.

This clonotype was counted many times. The rearrangement uses TRBV5-6 and TRBJ2-1; TRBD2 aligns across 8 bases. The CDR3 length is 14 residues. V lost 2 bases and J lost 7; bases outside the gene matches: 5. Germline assignment: CDR1 SGHDT and CDR2 YYEEEE. The CDR3 DNA reads TGTGCCAGCAGCTTTCGGGGACTAGTGAATGAGCAGTTCTTC. Its protein is CASSFRGLVNEQFF.

This clonotype appeared many times. This chain connects TRBV5-5 to TRBJ2-3; 7 bases are a match to TRBD1. Germline lookup yields CDR1 SGHKS and CDR2 YYEKEE (reference sequence). This CDR3 has 16 residues. The ends lost 4 bases at V and 2 bases at J; junction bases unmatched: 10. The CDR3 spells CASSPGMGQITDTQYF. The CDR3 coding sequence is TGTGCCAGCAGCCCTGGTATGGGACAGATCACAGATACGCAGTATTTT.

In its sample, this clonotype was seen many times. The rearrangement uses TRBV27 and TRBJ1-2, with D possibly matching TRBD1 (5 bases). Trimming cost V 3 bases and J 4 bases, with 9 bases left between them. This CDR3 is built from 13 residues. The germline CDR1 and CDR2 sequences are MNHEY and SMNVEV (reference sequence). The CDR3 DNA follows: TGTGCCAGCAGTTTCGCAGGGATCTATGGCTACACCTTC. This encodes CASSFAGIYGYTF.

This clonotype was counted ten times or more. This chain links TRBV2 with TRBJ2-7; 7 nucleotides match TRBD2. Unmatched junction bases numbered 5, after V lost 0 bases and J lost 3 bases. This CDR3 region has 15 residues. Germline V CDR1 and CDR2: SNHLY, FYNNEI. The CDR3 sequence: CASSEALLANYEQYF. The DNA of the CDR3 is TGTGCCAGCAGTGAAGCTTTACTAGCGAACTACGAGCAGTACTTC.

There are a few counts of this clonotype. The gene calls are TRBV19 and TRBJ2-1, with 11 bases lining up with TRBD2. In germline, CDR1 is LNHDA, CDR2 SQIVND (reference sequence). The CDR3 sequence is 16 residues long. The J segment lost 4 bases and the V segment lost 6 bases, leaving 8 bases of the junction unmatched. The CDR3 sequence is CASSEIGTSGYNEQFF. CDR3 sequence (DNA): TGTGCCAGTAGCGAAATCGGGACTAGCGGTTACAATGAGCAGTTCTTC. The full variable domain, with the rest looked up from reference TRBV19 and TRBJ2-1, is DGGITQSPKYLFRKEGQNVTLSCEQNLNHDAMYWYRQDPGQGLRLIYYSQIVNDFQKGDIAEGYSVSREKKESFPLTVTSAQKNPTAFYLCASSEIGTSGYNEQFFGPGTRLTVL.

The table lists this clonotype with many counts. V gene TRBV12-3 or TRBV12-4 combines with J gene TRBJ2-7; 8 bases align to TRBD1. After removal of 7 bases from V and 9 bases from J, the junction contained 23 bases not matched to a gene. This CDR3 region has 17 residues. CDR3 in DNA: TGTGCCAGCAACACCAAAAGTTGGGGACAGGCACTACGAGGGCAGTACTTC. It translates to CASNTKSWGQALRGQYF.

This clonotype was picked up many times. The chain has TRBV6-1 and TRBJ2-7; no reliable D call. The germline V and J ends were trimmed by 0 bases and 2 bases, with 5 bases remaining between them. Germline assignment: CDR1 MNHNS and CDR2 SASEGT. CDR3 length: 13 residues. The CDR3 DNA sequence: TGTGCCAGCAGTGAAGCTTCCCCCTACGAGCAGTACTTC. It specifies CASSEASPYEQYF.

V and J are TRBV12-3 or TRBV12-4 and TRBJ2-1, with 7 positions matching TRBD2. V was pared by 1 base and J by 4 bases, with 4 bases of the junction left unmatched. The CDR3 has 15 amino acids. CDR3 amino acids: CASSLDGTTYNEQFF. The DNA of the CDR3 is TGTGCCAGCAGTTTAGACGGGACTACATACAATGAGCAGTTCTTC.

In its sample, this clonotype was seen many times. The chain recombines TRBV5-6 with TRBJ2-7; no firm D call. This CDR3 has 15 amino acids. Trimming took off 2 bases at V and 2 bases at J, with 14 bases between the two ends. The germline CDR1 and CDR2 sequences are SGHDT and YYEEEE. CDR3 nucleotides: TGTGCCAGCAGCTTACCCAGTATGCATCCCTACGAGCAGTACTTC. It yields the protein CASSLPSMHPYEQYF.

The chain has TRBV19 and TRBJ1-4, with TRBD1 as a possible D gene (5 bases). CDR1 LNHDA and CDR2 SQIVND come from the germline V gene (reference sequence). This CDR3 is 14 amino acids long. Trimming cost V 2 bases and J 8 bases, with 12 bases left between them. The DNA of the CDR3 is TGTGCCAGTAGTATAATCAGGGACGACGAAAAACTGTTTTTT. It translates to CASSIIRDDEKLFF.

V gene TRBV4-1 combines with J gene TRBJ2-3; 10 bases line up with TRBD2. This CDR3 contains 18 residues. V lost 7 bases and J lost 3; bases outside the gene matches: 16. The germline V gene has CDR1 MGHRA and CDR2 YSYEKL. CDR3 bases: TGCGCCAGCACCAGAGGGTCCAGCGGGAGGGCCGCTACAGATACGCAGTATTTT. Encoded protein: CASTRGSSGRAATDTQYF.

This clonotype was found a few times. The chain has TRBV25-1 and TRBJ2-1; weak D call: TRBD2 (5 bases). The germline CDR1 and CDR2 sequences are MGHDK and SYGVNS. V lost 7 bases and J lost 8, with 30 bases in between. The CDR3 covers 18 residues. The CDR3 nucleotides read TGTGCCAGCACCCCCGGGTTCCTAGGACTGGGTTCAGGCTATGAGCAGTTCTTC. Protein: CASTPGFLGLGSGYEQFF.